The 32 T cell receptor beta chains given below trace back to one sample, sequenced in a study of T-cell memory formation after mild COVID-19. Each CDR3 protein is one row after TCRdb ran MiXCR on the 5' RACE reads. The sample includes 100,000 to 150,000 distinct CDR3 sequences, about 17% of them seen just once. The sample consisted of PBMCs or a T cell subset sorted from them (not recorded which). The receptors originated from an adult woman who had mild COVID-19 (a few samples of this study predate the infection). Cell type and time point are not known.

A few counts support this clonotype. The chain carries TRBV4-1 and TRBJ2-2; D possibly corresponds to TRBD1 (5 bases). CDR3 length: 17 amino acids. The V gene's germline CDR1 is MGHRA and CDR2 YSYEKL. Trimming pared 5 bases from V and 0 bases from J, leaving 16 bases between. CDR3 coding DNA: TGCGCCAGCAGCAAAGGACACGAGCTCGCGAACACCGGGGAGCTGTTTTTT. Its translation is CASSKGHELANTGELFF.

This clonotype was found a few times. CDR3 DNA: TGTGCCAGCAGGATGGGACTAGCAGCCTACAATGAGCAGTTCTTC. It is translated as CASRMGLAAYNEQFF. The rearrangement joins TRBV2 to TRBJ2-1; 9 bases match TRBD2. Germline CDR1 and CDR2: SNHLY and FYNNEI. V shed 6 bases, J shed 2 bases, and the junction held 5 bases outside the gene matches. There are 15 residues in the CDR3.

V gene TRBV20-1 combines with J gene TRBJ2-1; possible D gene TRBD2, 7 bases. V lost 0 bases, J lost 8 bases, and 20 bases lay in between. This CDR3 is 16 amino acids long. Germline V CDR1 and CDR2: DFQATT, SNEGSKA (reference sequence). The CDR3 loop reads CSARDLGRGAHDEQFF. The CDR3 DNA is TGCAGTGCTAGAGATCTGGGTCGGGGGGCGCACGATGAGCAGTTCTTC.

The CDR3 DNA sequence: TGTGCCAGCAGTTACTCGGAAGTCTTAGTAGCGGGAGGGCCCGGGGAGCTGTTTTTT. Its translation is CASSYSEVLVAGGPGELFF. The rearrangement links TRBV6-5 to TRBJ2-2; TRBD2 matches at 11 bases. Looked up from germline, CDR1 is MNHEY and CDR2 is SVGAGI. The V and J ends lost 0 bases and 6 bases, in that order; junction bases with no gene match: 12. The CDR3 length is 19 residues.

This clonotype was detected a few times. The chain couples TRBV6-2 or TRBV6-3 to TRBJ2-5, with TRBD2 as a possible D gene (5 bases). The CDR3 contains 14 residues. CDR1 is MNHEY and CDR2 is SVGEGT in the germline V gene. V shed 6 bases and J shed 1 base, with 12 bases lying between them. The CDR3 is CASRQDRGQETQYF. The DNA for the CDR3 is TGTGCCAGCAGACAAGATCGGGGCCAAGAGACCCAGTACTTC.

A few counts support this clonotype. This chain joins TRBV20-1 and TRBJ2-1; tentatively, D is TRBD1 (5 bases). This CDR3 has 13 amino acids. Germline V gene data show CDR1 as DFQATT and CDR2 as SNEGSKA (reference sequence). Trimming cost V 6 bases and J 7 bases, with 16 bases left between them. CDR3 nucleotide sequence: TGCAGTGCCATGACCAGGGTTGGGAATGAGCAGTTCTTC. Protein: CSAMTRVGNEQFF.

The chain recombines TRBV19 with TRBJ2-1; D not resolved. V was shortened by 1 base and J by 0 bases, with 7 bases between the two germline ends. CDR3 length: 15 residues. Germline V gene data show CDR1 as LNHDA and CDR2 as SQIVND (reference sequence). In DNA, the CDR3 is TGTGCCAGTAGTATAGGCCGCAACTCCTACAATGAGCAGTTCTTC. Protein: CASSIGRNSYNEQFF.

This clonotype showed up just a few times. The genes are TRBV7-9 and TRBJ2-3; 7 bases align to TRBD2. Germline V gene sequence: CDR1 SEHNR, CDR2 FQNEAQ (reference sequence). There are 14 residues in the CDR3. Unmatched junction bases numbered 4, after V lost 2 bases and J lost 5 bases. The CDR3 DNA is TGTGCCAGCAGCTTATCTAGCGGAGGAGATACGCAGTATTTT. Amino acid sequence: CASSLSSGGDTQYF.

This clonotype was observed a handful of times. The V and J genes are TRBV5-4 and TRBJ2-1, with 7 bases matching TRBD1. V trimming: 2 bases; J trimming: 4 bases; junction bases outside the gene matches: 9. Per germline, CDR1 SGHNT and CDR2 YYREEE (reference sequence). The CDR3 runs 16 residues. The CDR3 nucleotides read TGTGCCAGCAGCTTCATTATACCAGGGGGTTACAATGAGCAGTTCTTC. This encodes CASSFIIPGGYNEQFF.

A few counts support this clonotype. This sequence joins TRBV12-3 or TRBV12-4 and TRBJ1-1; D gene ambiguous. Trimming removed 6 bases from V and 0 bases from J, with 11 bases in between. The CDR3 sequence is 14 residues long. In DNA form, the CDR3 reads TGTGCCAGCAGGTCCGGGGATGTGAACACTGAAGCTTTCTTT. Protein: CASRSGDVNTEAFF.

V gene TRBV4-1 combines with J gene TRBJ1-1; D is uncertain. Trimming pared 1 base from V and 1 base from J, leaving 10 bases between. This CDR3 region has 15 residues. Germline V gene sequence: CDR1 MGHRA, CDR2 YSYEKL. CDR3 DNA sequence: TGCGCCAGCAGCCAAGGTTGGAGTGGGAACACTGAAGCTTTCTTT. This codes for CASSQGWSGNTEAFF.

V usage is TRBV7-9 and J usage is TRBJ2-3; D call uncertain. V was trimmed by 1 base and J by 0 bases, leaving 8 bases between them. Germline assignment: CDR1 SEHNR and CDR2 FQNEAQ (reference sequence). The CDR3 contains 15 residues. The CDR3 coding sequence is TGTGCCAGCAGCTTAGTGGCCGAGAGCACAGATACGCAGTATTTT. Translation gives CASSLVAESTDTQYF.

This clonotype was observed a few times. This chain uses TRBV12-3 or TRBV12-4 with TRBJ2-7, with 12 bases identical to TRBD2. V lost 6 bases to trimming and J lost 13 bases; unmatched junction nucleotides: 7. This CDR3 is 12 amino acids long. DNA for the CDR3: TGTGCCAGCAGCCTCGGACTAGCGGGACGTTACTTC. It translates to CASSLGLAGRYF.

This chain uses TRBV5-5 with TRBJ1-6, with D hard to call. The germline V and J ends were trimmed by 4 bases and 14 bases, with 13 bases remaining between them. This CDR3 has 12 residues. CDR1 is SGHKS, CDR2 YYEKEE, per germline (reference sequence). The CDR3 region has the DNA TGTGCCAGCAGCCTCGACGACTCAGCCCTCCACTTT. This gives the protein CASSLDDSALHF.

CDR3 sequence: CASGGFLYGYTF. Here the CDR3 DNA reads TGTGCCAGCGGCGGATTCCTGTATGGCTACACCTTC. The V and J genes are TRBV9 and TRBJ1-2, with D uncertain. The CDR3 loop spans 12 amino acids. From germline, CDR1 is SGDLS and CDR2 YYNGEE. The ends were cut back, 7 bases at V and 5 bases at J, with 12 bases in the middle.

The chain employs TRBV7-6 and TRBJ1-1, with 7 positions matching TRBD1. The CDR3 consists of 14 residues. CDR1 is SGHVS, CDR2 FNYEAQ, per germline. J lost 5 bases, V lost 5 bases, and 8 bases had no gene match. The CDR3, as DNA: TGTGCCAGCAGCAAAAGTTTGGACAGGACTGAAGCTTTCTTT. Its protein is CASSKSLDRTEAFF.

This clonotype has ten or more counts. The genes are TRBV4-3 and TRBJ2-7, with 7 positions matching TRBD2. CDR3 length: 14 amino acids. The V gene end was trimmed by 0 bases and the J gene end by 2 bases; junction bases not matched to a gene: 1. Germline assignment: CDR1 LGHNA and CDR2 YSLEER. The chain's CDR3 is CASSQDGGAYEQYF. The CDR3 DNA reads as TGCGCCAGCAGCCAAGATGGGGGGGCCTACGAGCAGTACTTC.

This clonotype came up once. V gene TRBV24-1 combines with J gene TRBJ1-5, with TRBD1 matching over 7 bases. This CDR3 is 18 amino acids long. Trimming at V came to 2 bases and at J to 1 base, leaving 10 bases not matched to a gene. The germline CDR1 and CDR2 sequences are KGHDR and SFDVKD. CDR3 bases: TGTGCCACCAGTGATTCTTCCATCGGGACAGCAAGCAATCAGCCCCAGCATTTT. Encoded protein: CATSDSSIGTASNQPQHF.

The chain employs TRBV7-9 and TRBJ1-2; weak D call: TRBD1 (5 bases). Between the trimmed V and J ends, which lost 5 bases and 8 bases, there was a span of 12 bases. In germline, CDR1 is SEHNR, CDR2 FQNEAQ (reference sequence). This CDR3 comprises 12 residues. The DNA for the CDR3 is TGTGCCAGCAGCCGGGACCTTAGGGGCTACACCTTC. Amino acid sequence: CASSRDLRGYTF.

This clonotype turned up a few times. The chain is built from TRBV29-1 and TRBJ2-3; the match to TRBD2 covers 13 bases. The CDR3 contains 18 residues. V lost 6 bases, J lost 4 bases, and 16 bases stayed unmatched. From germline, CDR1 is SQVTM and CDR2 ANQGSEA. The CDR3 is CSVEEGQGGLAGADTQYF. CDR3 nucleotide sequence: TGCAGCGTCGAGGAGGGACAGGGCGGACTAGCGGGAGCAGATACGCAGTATTTT.

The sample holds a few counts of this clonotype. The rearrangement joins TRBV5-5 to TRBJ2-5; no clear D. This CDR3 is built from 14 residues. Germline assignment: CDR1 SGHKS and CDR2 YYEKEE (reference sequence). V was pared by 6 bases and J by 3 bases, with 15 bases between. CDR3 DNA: TGTGCCAGCACCCCAAACAGACTCAAAGAGACCCAGTACTTC. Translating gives CASTPNRLKETQYF.

The CDR3 loop is CASSSYALRVSSYEQYF. CDR3 nucleotides: TGTGCCAGCAGCTCATACGCCCTCCGGGTCAGCTCCTACGAGCAGTACTTC. This rearrangement joins TRBV7-8 to TRBJ2-7, with no clear D. From germline, CDR1 is SGHVS and CDR2 FQNEAQ. CDR3 length: 17 amino acids. Trimming cost V 4 bases and J 0 bases, with 19 bases left between them.

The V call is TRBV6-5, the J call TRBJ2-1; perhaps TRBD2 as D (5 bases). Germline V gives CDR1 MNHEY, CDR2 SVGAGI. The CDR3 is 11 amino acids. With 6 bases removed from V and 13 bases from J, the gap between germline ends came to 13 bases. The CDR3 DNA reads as TGTGCCAGCAGGGACGCGGCTAGCCAGTTCTTC. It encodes CASRDAASQFF.

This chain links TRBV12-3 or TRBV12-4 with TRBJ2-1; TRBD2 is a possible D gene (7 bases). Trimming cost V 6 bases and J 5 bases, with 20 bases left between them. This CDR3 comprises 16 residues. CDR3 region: CASRPSGGGLNNEQFF. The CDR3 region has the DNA TGTGCCAGCAGACCTAGTGGCGGGGGCCTTAACAATGAGCAGTTCTTC.

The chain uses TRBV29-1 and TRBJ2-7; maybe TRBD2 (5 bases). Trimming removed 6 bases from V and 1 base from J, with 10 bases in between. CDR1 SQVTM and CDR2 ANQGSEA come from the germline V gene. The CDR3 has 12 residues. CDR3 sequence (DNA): TGCAGCGTACTAGGCGCGTCCTACGAGCAGTACTTC. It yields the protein CSVLGASYEQYF.

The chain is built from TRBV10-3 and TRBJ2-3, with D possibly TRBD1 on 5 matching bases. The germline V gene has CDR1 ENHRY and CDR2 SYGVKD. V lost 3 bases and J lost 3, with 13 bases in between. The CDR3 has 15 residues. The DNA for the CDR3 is TGTGCCATCAGTGACAAGGGGTCGAAAACAGATACGCAGTATTTT. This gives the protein CAISDKGSKTDTQYF.

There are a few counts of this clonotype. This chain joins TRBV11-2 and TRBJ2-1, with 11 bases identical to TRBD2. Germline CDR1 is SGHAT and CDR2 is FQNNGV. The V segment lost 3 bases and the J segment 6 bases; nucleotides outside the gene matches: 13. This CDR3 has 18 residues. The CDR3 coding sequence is TGTGCCAGCAGCTTCCCGACTAGCGGGGCCTACCTGGGCAATGAGCAGTTCTTC. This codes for CASSFPTSGAYLGNEQFF.

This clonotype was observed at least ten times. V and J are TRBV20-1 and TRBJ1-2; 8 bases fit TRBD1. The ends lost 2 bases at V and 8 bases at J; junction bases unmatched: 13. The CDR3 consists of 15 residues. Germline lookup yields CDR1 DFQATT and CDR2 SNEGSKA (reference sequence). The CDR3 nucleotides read TGCAGTGCTAGACAAAGGGGACAGGTTATAGGAGGCTACACCTTC. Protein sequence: CSARQRGQVIGGYTF.

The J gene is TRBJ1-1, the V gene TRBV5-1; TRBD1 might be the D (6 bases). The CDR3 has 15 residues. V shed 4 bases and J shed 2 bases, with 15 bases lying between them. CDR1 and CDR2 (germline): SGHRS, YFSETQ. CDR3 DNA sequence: TGCGCCAGCAGCACCTCCAGGGGAAGAAACACTGAAGCTTTCTTT. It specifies CASSTSRGRNTEAFF.

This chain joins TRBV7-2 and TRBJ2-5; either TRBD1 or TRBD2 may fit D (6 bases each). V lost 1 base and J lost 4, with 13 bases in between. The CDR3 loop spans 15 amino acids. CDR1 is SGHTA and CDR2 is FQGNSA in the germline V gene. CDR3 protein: CASSLGGARAETQYF. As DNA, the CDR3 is TGTGCCAGCAGCTTAGGGGGGGCGAGGGCAGAGACCCAGTACTTC. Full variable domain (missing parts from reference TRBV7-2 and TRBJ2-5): GAGVSQSPSNKVTEKGKDVELRCDPISGHTALYWYRQSLGQGLEFLIYFQGNSAPDKSGLPSDRFSAERTGGSVSTLTIQRTQQEDSAVYLCASSLGGARAETQYFGPGTRLLVL.

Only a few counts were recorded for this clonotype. CDR3 sequence reads: CASRSGTSTYNEQFF. The CDR3 DNA follows: TGTGCCAGCAGGTCCGGGACTAGCACATACAATGAGCAGTTCTTC. The genes are TRBV12-3 or TRBV12-4 and TRBJ2-1; 9 bases line up with TRBD2. The trim removed 6 bases at V and 4 bases at J, leaving 7 bases unmatched. The CDR3 length is 15 residues.

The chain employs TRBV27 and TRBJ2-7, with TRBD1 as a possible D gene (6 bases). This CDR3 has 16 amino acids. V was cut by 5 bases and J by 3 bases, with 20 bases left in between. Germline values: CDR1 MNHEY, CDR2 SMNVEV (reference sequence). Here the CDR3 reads CASSELSRVQGYEQYF. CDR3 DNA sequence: TGTGCCAGCAGTGAACTCTCGCGGGTACAGGGCTACGAGCAGTACTTC.